Sequencing of this T cell receptor beta chain was carried out in a study of blood T cell repertoires in COVID-19. The method was immunoSEQ multiplex PCR; TCRdb's version includes in-frame clones alone and lacks a portion of them. This sample yields about 89,000 clones, of which 88% are seen a single time; around 0.44% belongs to the top ten. V lost 7 bases, J lost 2 bases, and 8 bases stayed unmatched. This CDR3 is built from 14 residues. Germline V gene data show CDR1 as SNHLY and CDR2 as FYNNEI. This clonotype was sampled from a man in his sixties with acute or convalescent COVID-19. The material sequenced was peripheral blood. The rearrangement joins TRBV2 to TRBJ2-7, with 7 nucleotides matching TRBD1. The CDR3, as DNA: TGTGCCAGCACCCTAACAGGGGACCCCTACGAGCAGTACTTC. It translates to CASTLTGDPYEQYF.